These 15 T cell receptor beta chains were all obtained from the same sample, sequenced in a study of CD8 T cells in ankylosing spondylitis. TCRdb ran MiXCR on the 5' RACE reads and lists one entry per CDR3 protein. The data hold 200,000 to 250,000 distinct CDR3 sequences, with 9.5% to 12% observed a single time. Sequenced material: blood, either unsorted or a sorted T cell fraction (not recorded which). Every receptor here comes from a male donor with ankylosing spondylitis or in good health (not recorded which).

The table lists this clonotype with many counts. The chain combines TRBV5-1 with TRBJ2-1; tentative D call: TRBD1 (5 bases). Trimming shortened V by 6 bases and J by 2 bases, and 15 bases separated the two germline ends. In germline, CDR1 is SGHRS, CDR2 YFSETQ. The CDR3 sequence is 15 residues long. The CDR3 DNA reads as TGCGCCAGCAAGGTGGCAGGGATTACCTACAATGAGCAGTTCTTC. This codes for CASKVAGITYNEQFF.

Many counts were recorded for this clonotype. The rearrangement uses TRBV20-1 and TRBJ2-3; D remains ambiguous. Trimming shortened V by 0 bases and J by 2 bases, and 6 bases separated the two germline ends. The CDR3 contains 13 residues. CDR1 is DFQATT, CDR2 SNEGSKA, per germline (reference sequence). CDR3 DNA: TGCAGTGCTAGAGATGCCCTCACAGATACGCAGTATTTT. Protein product: CSARDALTDTQYF.

The chain carries TRBV19 and TRBJ1-5; D gene unclear. Trimming removed 6 bases at V and 3 bases at J, with 9 bases between. The CDR3 spans 13 residues. In germline, CDR1 is LNHDA, CDR2 SQIVND (reference sequence). CDR3 nucleotides: TGTGCCAGTAGCCCCTCGGCCAATCAGCCCCAGCATTTT. The encoded protein is CASSPSANQPQHF.

This clonotype has at least ten counts. CDR3: CASSLVLSGGTNYNEQFF. The CDR3 DNA follows: TGCGCCAGCAGCTTGGTTCTTAGCGGGGGGACCAATTACAATGAGCAGTTCTTC. The rearrangement uses TRBV5-1 and TRBJ2-1; 10 bases are shared with TRBD2. CDR3 length equals 18 residues. Germline loops: CDR1 SGHRS, CDR2 YFSETQ. V lost 0 bases to trimming and J lost 4 bases; unmatched junction nucleotides: 10.

This clonotype has ten or more counts. V and J are TRBV20-1 and TRBJ2-2; TRBD1 might be the D (6 bases). Trimming took 5 bases from V and 4 from J, leaving 11 bases between them. This CDR3 is 13 amino acids long. CDR1 and CDR2 (germline): DFQATT, SNEGSKA (reference sequence). CDR3 bases: TGCAGTGCTCGACAGGTCCTCACCGGGGAGCTGTTTTTT. It is translated as CSARQVLTGELFF.

As regards this clonotype: A clone one base away is much larger, so this may be a read error. V and J are TRBV3-1 and TRBJ2-3; D not certain. CDR3 length: 14 residues. V dropped 2 bases and J dropped 4 bases, with 10 bases sitting between them. In germline, CDR1 is LGHDT, CDR2 YNNKEL (reference sequence). CDR3 nucleotide sequence: TGTGCCAGCAGCCAAATGATGTCGTCAGATACGCAGTATTTT. This encodes CASSQMMSSDTQYF.

The CDR3 is CASSPRDRRAYEQYF. CDR3 in DNA: TGTGCCAGCAGCCCTCGGGACAGGAGAGCCTACGAGCAGTACTTC. The chain joins TRBV11-2 to TRBJ2-7, with 8 bases that match TRBD1. This CDR3 contains 15 residues. The junction had 8 bases not matched to a gene; V was cut back by 5 bases and J by 2 bases. From germline, CDR1 is SGHAT and CDR2 FQNNGV.

In this sample, this clonotype turned up a few times. The rearrangement links TRBV5-1 to TRBJ2-3; the D gene could be TRBD1 or TRBD2 (5 bases each). The CDR3 is 15 amino acids. Germline assignment: CDR1 SGHRS and CDR2 YFSETQ. V shed 1 base and J shed 2 bases, with 11 bases lying between them. The CDR3 sequence: CASSLNVGATDTQYF. The DNA of the CDR3 is TGCGCCAGCAGCTTGAACGTCGGGGCCACAGATACGCAGTATTTT.

The CDR3 DNA sequence: TGTGCCAGCAGCCAGGAGCCAGGTTACGTGCAGTTCTTC. This encodes CASSQEPGYVQFF. This chain uses TRBV4-2 with TRBJ2-1; D is unresolved. V was shortened by 3 bases and J by 12 bases, with 15 bases between the two germline ends. The CDR3 loop spans 13 amino acids. Germline V CDR1 and CDR2: LGHNA, YNFKEQ.

This clonotype was found many times. The rearrangement links TRBV6-6 to TRBJ2-2; D gene uncertain. This CDR3 has 13 amino acids. CDR1 MNHNY and CDR2 SVGAGI come from the germline V gene (reference sequence). The V gene lost 4 bases and the J gene lost 1 base, with 4 bases spanning the gap. The CDR3 DNA sequence: TGTGCCAGCAGTTCCTTGAACACCGGGGAGCTGTTTTTT. Translating it yields CASSSLNTGELFF.

This clonotype was recorded at least ten times. The J gene is TRBJ2-1, the V gene TRBV7-6, with TRBD2 identical over 9 bases. Germline CDR1 SGHVS, CDR2 FNYEAQ. Trimming cost V 5 bases and J 4 bases; bases outside gene matches: 6. The CDR3 contains 15 residues. The CDR3: CASSPELAGYNEQFF. CDR3 DNA: TGTGCCAGCAGCCCTGAACTAGCGGGTTACAATGAGCAGTTCTTC.

In its sample, this clonotype was seen many times. V and J are TRBV6-1 and TRBJ2-6; D not resolved. The CDR3 sequence is 15 residues long. Trimming pared 5 bases from V and 2 bases from J, leaving 10 bases between. Germline CDR1 reads MNHNS; CDR2 reads SASEGT. The CDR3 nucleotides are TGTGCCAGCAGTCCATCCAAGGCTGGGGCCAACGTCCTGACTTTC. Translation: CASSPSKAGANVLTF.

This clonotype has just a few counts. J is TRBJ1-1 and V is TRBV19; no definite D call. Trimming removed 3 bases from V and 1 base from J, with 9 bases in between. This CDR3 is built from 14 residues. Germline lookup yields CDR1 LNHDA and CDR2 SQIVND (reference sequence). For the CDR3, the DNA is TGTGCCAGTAGTATTGGACTGACGAACACTGAAGCTTTCTTT. Protein: CASSIGLTNTEAFF.

This clonotype was seen at least ten times. The V gene is TRBV29-1, the J gene TRBJ2-6; 7 positions agree with TRBD1. V was clipped by 6 bases and J by 0 bases; unmatched bases: 5. The CDR3 length is 15 residues. The germline V gene encodes CDR1 SQVTM and CDR2 ANQGSEA. The CDR3 nucleotides read TGCAGCGTGGGGGACAGCTTCTCTGGGGCCAACGTCCTGACTTTC. This gives the protein CSVGDSFSGANVLTF.

This clonotype was counted only a few times. The chain carries TRBV11-2 and TRBJ2-1, with D possibly being TRBD1 (6 bases). Germline assignment: CDR1 SGHAT and CDR2 FQNNGV. Trimming removed 5 bases from V and 8 bases from J, with 13 bases in between. The CDR3 loop spans 13 amino acids. The CDR3 protein is CASSTIRGYEQFF. The DNA of the CDR3 is TGTGCCAGCAGCACGATCAGGGGTTATGAGCAGTTCTTC.